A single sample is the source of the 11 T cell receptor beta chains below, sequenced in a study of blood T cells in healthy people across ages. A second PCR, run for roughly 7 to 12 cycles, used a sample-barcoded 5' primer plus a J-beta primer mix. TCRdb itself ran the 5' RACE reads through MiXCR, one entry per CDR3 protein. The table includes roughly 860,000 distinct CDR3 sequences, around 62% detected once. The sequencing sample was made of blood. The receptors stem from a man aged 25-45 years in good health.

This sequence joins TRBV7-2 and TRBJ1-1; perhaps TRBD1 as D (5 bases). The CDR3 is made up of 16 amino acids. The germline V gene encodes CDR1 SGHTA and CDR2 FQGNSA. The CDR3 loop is CANNGVGDHMNTEAFF. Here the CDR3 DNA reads TGTGCGAACAACGGAGTAGGGGACCACATGAACACTGAAGCTTTCTTT.

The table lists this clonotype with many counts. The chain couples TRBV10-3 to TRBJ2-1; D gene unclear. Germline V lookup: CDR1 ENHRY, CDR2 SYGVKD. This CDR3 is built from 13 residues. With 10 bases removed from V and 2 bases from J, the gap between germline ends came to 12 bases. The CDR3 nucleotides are TGTGCCACCTCCCTTGGGACCTACAATGAGCAGTTCTTC. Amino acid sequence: CATSLGTYNEQFF.

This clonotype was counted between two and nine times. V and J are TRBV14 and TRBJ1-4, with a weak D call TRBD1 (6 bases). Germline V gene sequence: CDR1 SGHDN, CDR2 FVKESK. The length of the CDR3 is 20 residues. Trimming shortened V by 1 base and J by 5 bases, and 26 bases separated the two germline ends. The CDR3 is CASSQGISRSGTTINEKLFF. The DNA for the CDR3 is TGTGCCAGCAGCCAAGGGATCAGTCGTTCCGGGACAACTATAAATGAAAAACTGTTTTTT.

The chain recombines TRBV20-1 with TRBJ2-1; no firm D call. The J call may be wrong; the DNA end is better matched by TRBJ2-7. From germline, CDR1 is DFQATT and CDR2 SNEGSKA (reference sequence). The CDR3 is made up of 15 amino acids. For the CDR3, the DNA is TGCAGTGCTAGGGTTGGCGGCCCCTCCTACAATGAGCAGTACTTC. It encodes CSARVGGPSYNEQYF.

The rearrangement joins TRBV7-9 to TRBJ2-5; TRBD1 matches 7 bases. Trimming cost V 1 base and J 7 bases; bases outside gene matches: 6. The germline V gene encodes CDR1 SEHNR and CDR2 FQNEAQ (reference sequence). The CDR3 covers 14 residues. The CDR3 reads CASSLGLGGRTQYF. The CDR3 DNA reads TGTGCCAGCAGCTTAGGTTTAGGGGGCAGGACCCAGTACTTC.

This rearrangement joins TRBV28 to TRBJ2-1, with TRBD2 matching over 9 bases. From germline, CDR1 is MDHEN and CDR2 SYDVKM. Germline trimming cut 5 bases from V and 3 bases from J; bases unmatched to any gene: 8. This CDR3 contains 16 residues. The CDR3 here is CASSDLSGGNYNEQFF. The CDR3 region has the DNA TGTGCCAGCAGTGATCTGAGCGGGGGGAACTACAATGAGCAGTTCTTC.

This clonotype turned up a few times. The chain's CDR3 is CASSRLGQGLPYEQYF. The CDR3 DNA follows: TGTGCCAGCAGTCGGCTGGGTCAGGGCCTTCCCTACGAGCAGTACTTC. The J gene is TRBJ2-7, the V gene TRBV6-5; TRBD1 is a possible D gene (5 bases). This CDR3 has 16 amino acids. V lost 5 bases to trimming and J lost 2 bases, with 19 bases between them. Germline V gene lookup returns CDR1 MNHEY and CDR2 SVGAGI.

The CDR3 region has the DNA TGTGCCAGCAGCCAAGATCCTTGGGACAGCAGAAACATTCGGTACTTC. Its protein is CASSQDPWDSRNIRYF. The chain carries TRBV3-1 and TRBJ2-7, with 7 positions matching TRBD1. With V trimmed by 0 bases and J by 12 bases, 17 bases remained unmatched. The CDR3 consists of 16 residues. Per germline, CDR1 LGHDT and CDR2 YNNKEL (reference sequence).

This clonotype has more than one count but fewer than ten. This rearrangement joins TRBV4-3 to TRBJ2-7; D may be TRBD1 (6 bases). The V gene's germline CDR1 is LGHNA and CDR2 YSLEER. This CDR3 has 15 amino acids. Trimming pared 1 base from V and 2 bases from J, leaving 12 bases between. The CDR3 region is CASSQVPGQTYEQYF. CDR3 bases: TGCGCCAGCAGCCAAGTTCCGGGACAAACCTACGAGCAGTACTTC.

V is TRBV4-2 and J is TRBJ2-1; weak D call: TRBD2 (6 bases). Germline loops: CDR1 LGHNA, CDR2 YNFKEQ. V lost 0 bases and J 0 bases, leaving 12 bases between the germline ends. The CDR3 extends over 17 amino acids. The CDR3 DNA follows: TGTGCCAGCAGCCAAGATCCTGCGGGGAGCTCCTACAATGAGCAGTTCTTC. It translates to CASSQDPAGSSYNEQFF.

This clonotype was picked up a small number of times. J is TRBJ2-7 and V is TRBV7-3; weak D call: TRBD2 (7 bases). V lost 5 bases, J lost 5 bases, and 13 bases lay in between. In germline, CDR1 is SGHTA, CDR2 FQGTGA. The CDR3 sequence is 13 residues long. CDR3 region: CASSRKGGDEQYF. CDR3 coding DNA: TGTGCCAGCAGCCGTAAAGGGGGGGACGAGCAGTACTTC. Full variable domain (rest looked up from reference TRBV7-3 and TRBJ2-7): GAGVSQTPSNKVTEKGKYVELRCDPISGHTALYWYRQSLGQGPEFLIYFQGTGAADDSGLPNDRFFAVRPEGSVSTLKIQRTERGDSAVYLCASSRKGGDEQYFGPGTRLTVT.